The next 26 T cell receptor beta chains were all read from a single sample in a study of tumor-infiltrating lymphocytes in primary liver carcinoma. It was from about 19-30 mg of unsorted bulk tissue that RNA and DNA were co-extracted. Synthesis of TCR beta cDNA was carried out from about 500 ng total RNA with a constant-region primer. It was through three nested multiplex PCR rounds of slightly modified ARM-PCR that TCR beta libraries arose. With TRBV1-TRBV30 forward primers and a C-beta reverse primer, the first two PCR rounds were run for about 10 cycles each. MiXCR was run by TCRdb on the multiplex PCR reads, yielding one entry per CDR3 protein. In the table there are 45,000 to 55,000 distinct CDR3 sequences, less than 85% of which are singletons. Sequencing was carried out using liver tumor tissue from sampling region 5. Subset indicated: tumor region T5, tumor centre. These receptors were taken from a man in his forties with primary liver carcinoma and hepatitis B virus infection.

In this sample, this clonotype turned up many times. This chain's CDR3 is CASSFFGQGGGYTF. CDR3 DNA: TGTGCCAGCAGTTTTTTCGGACAGGGAGGAGGCTACACCTTC. The genes are TRBV12-3 or TRBV12-4 and TRBJ1-2; 8 nucleotides align to TRBD1. CDR3 length equals 14 residues. With V trimmed by 3 bases and J by 8 bases, 8 bases remained unmatched.

On this clonotype itself: One end of the junction fails to match germline, which may point to a read error. The chain is built from TRBV11-2 and TRBJ2-1; 9 bases fit TRBD2. Germline loops: CDR1 SGHAT, CDR2 FQNNGV. The length of the CDR3 is 16 residues. This CDR3 is CASSSRPSGRIYEQSF. CDR3 coding DNA: TGTGCTAGCAGCTCACGCCCCAGCGGGAGGATCTATGAGCAGTCCTTC. The whole variable domain, remainder taken from reference TRBV11-2 and TRBJ2-1, is EAGVAQSPRYKIIEKRQSVAFWCNPISGHATLYWYQQILGQGPKLLIQFQNNGVVDDSQLPKDRFSAERLKGVDSTLKIQPAKLEDSAVYLCASSSRPSGRIYEQSFGPGTRLTVL.

Turning to this clonotype: At one boundary the junction diverges from the germline segment, which might be a read error. The chain uses TRBV11-2 and TRBJ2-2, with 8 bases identical to TRBD1. Germline CDR1 is SGHAT and CDR2 is FQNNGV. The CDR3 runs to 15 residues. This chain's CDR3 is CTSSLVGQGTRELFF. The CDR3 DNA follows: TGTACCAGCAGCTTAGTCGGACAGGGCACCAGGGAGCTGTTTTTT.

Comments on this clonotype: Lacking the conserved final phenylalanine or tryptophan, this CDR3 likely reflects a read error. The chain links TRBV4-1 to TRBJ2-1; TRBD2 matches at 7 bases. Germline CDR1 MGHRA, CDR2 YSYEKL. The CDR3 spans 17 residues. The DNA for the CDR3 is TGCGCCAGCAACCAAGCCTTTCTGCGGGAGACCGACAATGAGCAGTTCTTA. Protein sequence: CASNQAFLRETDNEQFL.

On this clonotype: One end of the junction is discordant with germline, which a read error may explain. The chain employs TRBV11-2 and TRBJ2-7; TRBD2 matches at 15 bases. This CDR3 has 18 residues. The germline CDR1 and CDR2 sequences are SGHAT and FQNNGV. The CDR3 sequence: CARSSSVGLAGGGYEQHF. The CDR3 DNA sequence: TGTGCCCGCAGCTCATCCGTTGGACTAGCGGGAGGGGGGTACGAGCAGCACTTC.

About this clonotype: This CDR3 fails to terminate in the conserved phenylalanine or tryptophan, so it likely reflects a read error. The DNA is left out, because the CDR3 cannot be placed on it with certainty; the CDR3 is given as TCRdb lists it. The chain recombines TRBV11-2 with TRBJ1-6; TRBD1 is the table's D call and was not checked against the DNA. In germline, CDR1 is SGHAT, CDR2 FQNNGV. The length of the CDR3 is 14 amino acids, counting both ends. The CDR3 here is CASSLQGANSPLHI.

In its sample, this clonotype ranks as medium-sized. The chain links TRBV6-1 to TRBJ2-6; D unresolved. This CDR3 spans 17 amino acids. The V end lost 7 bases, the J end lost 0 bases, and 16 bases lay between the germline ends. Per germline, CDR1 MNHNS and CDR2 SASEGT. CDR3 coding DNA: TGTGCCAGCACTTTCGATTGGGGAAGCTCTGGGGCCAACGTCCTGACTTTC. It yields the protein CASTFDWGSSGANVLTF.

This clonotype appeared a single time. A clone one base away is much larger, so this may be a read error. This sequence joins TRBV2 and TRBJ2-5, with D maybe TRBD1 (5 bases). The length of the CDR3 is 11 residues. The germline gives CDR1 SNHLY, CDR2 FYNNEI. Here the CDR3 reads CACSEKQAQYF. Here the CDR3 DNA reads TGTGCCTGCAGTGAAAAACAGGCCCAGTACTTC.

Of note for this clonotype: The junction does not match germline at one end; this may be a read error. The chain uses TRBV4-2 and TRBJ2-3, with unresolved D. The V gene's germline CDR1 is LGHNA and CDR2 YNFKEQ. This CDR3 is built from 15 residues. The CDR3 protein is CANSQDLTISGTRYF. In DNA form, the CDR3 reads TGTGCCAACAGCCAAGACCTAACCATTTCTGGTACGCGGTATTTT.

As concerns this clonotype: The CDR3 ends on some other residue instead of the conserved phenylalanine or tryptophan, so this is likely a read error. The chain recombines TRBV5-6 with TRBJ1-4; D is possibly TRBD1 (5 bases). Germline V CDR1 and CDR2: SGHDT, YYEEEE. Trimming left V 0 bases short and J 4 bases short, with 13 bases between. The CDR3 extends over 16 amino acids. Here the CDR3 reads CASSLDRTNFNEKLFL. CDR3 DNA: TGTGCCAGCAGCTTGGACAGGACGAATTTTAATGAAAAACTGTTTTTA.

Concerning this clonotype itself: It is likely a read error, because the conserved phenylalanine at the end of the CDR3 is missing. This chain uses TRBV11-1 with TRBJ1-2; a weak D match, TRBD1 (5 bases). The CDR3 totals 13 residues. CDR1 is SGHAT, CDR2 FQDESV, per germline (reference sequence). CDR3 residues: CANSPGPHYGYTS. The CDR3 region has the DNA TGTGCCAACAGCCCGGGACCCCACTATGGCTACACCTCC.

This clonotype has at least ten counts. At one of its ends the junction is not consistent with the germline gene, which may arise from a read error. The V gene is TRBV13, the J gene TRBJ1-6; a weak D match, TRBD1 (6 bases). Germline CDR1 is PRHDT and CDR2 is FYEKMQ (reference sequence). The CDR3 is made up of 15 amino acids. The CDR3 DNA reads as TGTGCCAGCAGCTTATATGGGGGCTATGATTCACCCCTCCACTTT. It specifies CASSLYGGYDSPLHF.

Comments on this clonotype: One end of the junction does not line up with germline, which may come from a read error. The chain couples TRBV12-3 or TRBV12-4 to TRBJ2-7; 8 bases are shared with TRBD2. The length of the CDR3 is 13 residues. The CDR3 is CACRHAGGYEQYF. The CDR3 DNA is TGTGCCTGCAGGCATGCGGGAGGCTACGAGCAGTACTTC.

This clonotype was counted many times. The V and J genes are TRBV4-2 and TRBJ1-5; perhaps TRBD1 as D (6 bases). V lost 0 bases to trimming and J lost 4 bases, with 16 bases between them. The CDR3 runs 17 residues. The germline CDR1 and CDR2 sequences are LGHNA and YNFKEQ. The CDR3 bases are TGTGCCAGCAGCCAAGATGGGGGGGGGCTAGGAAATCAGCCCCAGCATTTT. Residues: CASSQDGGGLGNQPQHF.

Note on this clonotype: At one boundary the junction diverges from the germline segment, which might be a read error. The chain carries TRBV19 and TRBJ1-1, with a possible D match to TRBD1 (5 bases). The CDR3 contains 14 residues. Germline CDR1 is LNHDA and CDR2 is SQIVND (reference sequence). CDR3 protein: CVSSRAGTNTEAFF. The DNA for the CDR3 is TGTGTCAGTAGTAGGGCAGGGACGAACACTGAAGCTTTCTTT.

This clonotype was seen repeatedly, ten times or more. The chain uses TRBV5-6 and TRBJ2-7, with 7 positions matching TRBD2. CDR1 is SGHDT, CDR2 YYEEEE, per germline. Trimming at V came to 2 bases and at J to 2 bases, leaving 10 bases not matched to a gene. There are 16 residues in the CDR3. CDR3 sequence (DNA): TGTGCCAGCAGCTTTTGGGGAGGCGGGGGAACCTACGAGCAGTACTTC. Its protein product is CASSFWGGGGTYEQYF. Variable domain in full (rest from reference TRBV5-6 and TRBJ2-7): DAGVTQSPTHLIKTRGQQVTLRCSPKSGHDTVSWYQQALGQGPQFIFQYYEEEERQRGNFPDRFSGHQFPNYSSELNVNALLLGDSALYLCASSFWGGGGTYEQYFGPGTRLTVT.

Worth noting for this clonotype: Given the absence of the conserved phenylalanine or tryptophan at the CDR3 end, a read error is likely. Because the CDR3's place on the DNA is in doubt, the DNA is left out and the CDR3 is given as listed by TCRdb. This chain connects TRBV20-1 to TRBJ2-1; no DNA check was done on the table's D call, TRBD2. The CDR3 region is 12 residues in length, termini included. Germline V gene sequence: CDR1 DFQATT, CDR2 SNEGSKA (reference sequence). The CDR3 region is CSAGTSGRSEFL.

As concerns this clonotype: One end of the junction is discordant with germline, which a read error may explain. This chain joins TRBV7-3 and TRBJ2-5; TRBD2 matches at 9 bases. The CDR3 runs 15 residues. Germline-derived CDR1 and CDR2 are SGHTA and FQGTGA. CDR3 amino acids: CASSLGGLAQETHYF. The CDR3 nucleotides read TGTGCCAGCAGCTTGGGGGGACTAGCCCAAGAGACCCATTACTTC.

In this sample, this clonotype turned up a few times. A read error may explain this, as a much larger clone is one base away. The rearrangement uses TRBV7-9 and TRBJ1-5; D gene unclear. V was shortened by 2 bases and J by 6 bases, with 11 bases between the two germline ends. Germline CDR1 is SEHNR and CDR2 is FQNEAQ (reference sequence). This CDR3 is 14 amino acids long. CDR3 in DNA: TGTGCCAGCAGCTTAATGGGCCTTAGTCAGCCCCAGCATTTT. Encoded protein: CASSLMGLSQPQHF.

This clonotype was seen just once. The rearrangement joins TRBV4-2 to TRBJ2-1; TRBD2 matches 10 bases. With 6 bases clipped from V and 1 base from J, the junction kept 12 bases outside the gene matches. Germline-derived CDR1 and CDR2 are LGHNA and YNFKEQ. The CDR3 spans 18 residues. The CDR3 bases are TGTGCCAGCAGTTTGTCTCTAGCGGGAGACGGTTCCTACAATGAGCAGTTCTTC. It translates to CASSLSLAGDGSYNEQFF.

Notes on this clonotype: No conserved phenylalanine or tryptophan ends this CDR3, so it is likely a read error. The chain uses TRBV11-2 and TRBJ2-2, with TRBD1 as a possible D gene (5 bases). The CDR3 totals 17 residues. Germline V gene sequence: CDR1 SGHAT, CDR2 FQNNGV. The V and J ends lost 2 bases and 5 bases respectively, with 18 bases between them. The CDR3 DNA reads as TGTGCCAGCAGCTTAACTCGGACGTACCCAGGGACCGGGGAGCTGTTTTTA. As protein: CASSLTRTYPGTGELFL.

Turning to this clonotype: An end of the junction does not agree with germline; a read error may underlie this. The chain joins TRBV5-5 to TRBJ1-2; D gene uncertain. Germline V gene lookup returns CDR1 SGHKS and CDR2 YYEKEE (reference sequence). The CDR3 loop spans 14 amino acids. The CDR3 DNA is TGTACCAGTAGATTGGAAGGCGCGAACTATGGCTACACCTTC. Translating gives CTSRLEGANYGYTF.

This clonotype was counted many times. This chain links TRBV6-5 with TRBJ2-1; 13 nucleotides agree with TRBD2. Germline assignment: CDR1 MNHEY and CDR2 SVGAGI. Trimming removed 5 bases from V and 4 bases from J; junction bases left unmatched: 5. The CDR3 is 16 amino acids. CDR3 amino acids: CASSRQGLAGYNEQFF. CDR3 DNA: TGTGCCAGCAGTCGCCAGGGACTAGCGGGATACAATGAGCAGTTCTTC.

Comments on this clonotype: Sequence at one end of the junction differs from germline and may be a read error. V is TRBV29-1 and J is TRBJ1-2; D possibly corresponds to TRBD1 (5 bases). The germline V gene has CDR1 SQVTM and CDR2 ANQGSEA. The CDR3 length is 13 residues. CDR3 bases: TGCAGGGTTGATGACAGCAGAAACTATGGCTACACCTTC. It codes for CRVDDSRNYGYTF.

This clonotype came up a few times. The chain combines TRBV21-1 with TRBJ2-3; TRBD1, as called in the table, went unchecked against the DNA. TRBV21-1 is annotated as a pseudogene. The CDR3 contains 17 residues. CDR3 amino acids: CASSKNLRDNSTDTQYF. CDR3 in DNA: TGTGCCAGCAGCAAGAATCTTCGGGATAATAGCACAGATACGCAGTATTTT.

This clonotype was observed at least ten times. The genes are TRBV4-1 and TRBJ2-3; no clear D gene. This CDR3 has 14 amino acids. V lost 1 base, J lost 6 bases, and 11 bases lay in between. Germline loops: CDR1 MGHRA, CDR2 YSYEKL. CDR3 in DNA: TGCGCCAGCAGCCAAGGAGTACAAGGGGATACGCAGTATTTT. Protein: CASSQGVQGDTQYF.